Listed below are T cell receptor beta chains from one sample, sequenced in a study of blood T cells in healthy people across ages. From the 5' RACE reads, TCRdb called clonotypes with MiXCR, one entry per CDR3 protein. The repertoire holds about 930,000 distinct CDR3 sequences, with roughly 28% as singletons. In addition, the sample was reused for a study of T cells of mothers and their children.

Material: blood. These receptors originate from a woman aged 40 to 50 in good health. CDR3s include the opening cysteine and the closing phenylalanine or tryptophan. Each record gives: V gene, D gene, CDR3 protein. The D gene is left open where the match is weak.

v_gene: TRBV18; d_gene: NA; CDR3aa: CASSPQNDRSYGYTF
v_gene: TRBV12-3/TRBV12-4; d_gene: TRBD2; CDR3aa: CASSFKTSSDTQYF
v_gene: TRBV5-1; d_gene: NA; CDR3aa: CASSEGTSNQPQHF
v_gene: TRBV7-2; d_gene: TRBD2; CDR3aa: CASSTTSGGPWGEQYF
v_gene: TRBV7-6; d_gene: NA; CDR3aa: CASSLGAFTDAQYF
v_gene: TRBV9; d_gene: TRBD1; CDR3aa: CASSVGKRDRASYEQYF
v_gene: TRBV10-3; d_gene: NA; CDR3aa: CAISVGGGGNTIYF
v_gene: TRBV6-2/TRBV6-3; d_gene: TRBD1; CDR3aa: CASSFRVDRLYNEQFF
v_gene: TRBV18; d_gene: TRBD1; CDR3aa: CASSPKGQGAYEQYF
v_gene: TRBV5-1; d_gene: NA; CDR3aa: CASSLWTAYEQYF
v_gene: TRBV18; d_gene: NA; CDR3aa: CASSRAGTDNQPQHF
v_gene: TRBV20-1; d_gene: TRBD2; CDR3aa: CSAIYTVGGLYEQYF
v_gene: TRBV12-3/TRBV12-4; d_gene: TRBD2; CDR3aa: CASSFGLAGGLYQETQYF
v_gene: TRBV27; d_gene: NA; CDR3aa: CASSLQPESLATYF
v_gene: TRBV7-7; d_gene: NA; CDR3aa: CASSLTERAQETQFF
v_gene: TRBV20-1; d_gene: TRBD2; CDR3aa: CSGRGGLTDTQYF
v_gene: TRBV20-1; d_gene: NA; CDR3aa: CSATTGIRAQGLGKETQYF
v_gene: TRBV7-3; d_gene: TRBD1; CDR3aa: CASSAYPYPGRTGQVAFF
v_gene: TRBV6-1; d_gene: NA; CDR3aa: CASRGFGGPTEAFF
v_gene: TRBV12-3/TRBV12-4; d_gene: TRBD1; CDR3aa: CASSFSGGEAFF
v_gene: TRBV11-2; d_gene: TRBD1; CDR3aa: CASSRDRGFETQYF
v_gene: TRBV3-1; d_gene: NA; CDR3aa: CASSPRTESYEQYF
v_gene: TRBV5-8; d_gene: TRBD2; CDR3aa: CASSLRGTYTDTQYF
v_gene: TRBV7-9; d_gene: NA; CDR3aa: CASSLEGLTYNEQFF
v_gene: TRBV5-1; d_gene: NA; CDR3aa: CASSLGREGNTIYF
v_gene: TRBV12-3/TRBV12-4; d_gene: TRBD1; CDR3aa: CTSSGQGLPTEAFF
v_gene: TRBV10-3; d_gene: NA; CDR3aa: CAIMGTNTGELFF
v_gene: TRBV5-6; d_gene: NA; CDR3aa: CASSPPSSRNAGELFF
v_gene: TRBV12-3/TRBV12-4; d_gene: NA; CDR3aa: CASRAERGRNTEAFF
v_gene: TRBV6-5; d_gene: NA; CDR3aa: CASEGEATQYF
v_gene: TRBV5-1; d_gene: NA; CDR3aa: CASSSTRDLSSYNEQFF
v_gene: TRBV29-1; d_gene: NA; CDR3aa: CSVEGPSTSEKLFF
v_gene: TRBV29-1; d_gene: TRBD1; CDR3aa: CSVAGTVGDEQFF
v_gene: TRBV12-3/TRBV12-4; d_gene: TRBD2; CDR3aa: CAGSLGGGQYNEQFF
v_gene: TRBV30; d_gene: TRBD2; CDR3aa: CARSRVPLAGGHNEQFF
v_gene: TRBV28; d_gene: NA; CDR3aa: CASTPRGRKGYTF
v_gene: TRBV6-1; d_gene: TRBD2; CDR3aa: CASRVSLAARVGTQYF
v_gene: TRBV7-6; d_gene: NA; CDR3aa: CASSARLTGPSAYEQYF
v_gene: TRBV5-1; d_gene: NA; CDR3aa: CASLLQGTRLNSPLHF
v_gene: TRBV5-1; d_gene: TRBD1; CDR3aa: CASSPPRGTGDLGYTF
v_gene: TRBV7-6; d_gene: NA; CDR3aa: CASSYRRYEQYF
v_gene: TRBV9; d_gene: NA; CDR3aa: CASSVAGMGNEKLFF
v_gene: TRBV12-3/TRBV12-4; d_gene: NA; CDR3aa: CASSLGPRPYGYTF
v_gene: TRBV18; d_gene: NA; CDR3aa: CASSPTAQAYHNEQFF
v_gene: TRBV28; d_gene: NA; CDR3aa: CASSPLGSPYNEQFF
v_gene: TRBV15; d_gene: NA; CDR3aa: CATTQETYNEQFF
v_gene: TRBV28; d_gene: NA; CDR3aa: CASSTQYSSNEQYF
v_gene: TRBV6-6; d_gene: TRBD1; CDR3aa: CTSTDRVNQPQHF
v_gene: TRBV6-4; d_gene: NA; CDR3aa: CASSTIRGGEQFF
v_gene: TRBV12-3/TRBV12-4; d_gene: NA; CDR3aa: CASSLRDGWKEAFF
v_gene: TRBV28; d_gene: NA; CDR3aa: CASSRGRVIGYTF
v_gene: TRBV12-3/TRBV12-4; d_gene: NA; CDR3aa: CASSGSDRNYGYTF
v_gene: TRBV7-9; d_gene: NA; CDR3aa: CASSSDLHEKLFF
v_gene: TRBV20-1; d_gene: TRBD2; CDR3aa: CSAPPYERGATDTQYF
v_gene: TRBV5-1; d_gene: TRBD2; CDR3aa: CASSPEGGTTQYF
v_gene: TRBV20-1; d_gene: TRBD1; CDR3aa: CSASRDRAYGYTF
v_gene: TRBV4-2; d_gene: TRBD1; CDR3aa: CSTSPDRGGYGYTF